These T cell receptor beta chains were read from a single sample in a study of cytomegalovirus exposure and HLA in healthy donors. Profiled with immunoSEQ multiplex PCR; TCRdb holds only in-frame clones, not every one. The sample has 150,000 or so clones, 80% seen once. Sequenced material: PBMCs. The origin of the receptors is a middle-aged man in good health and CMV-seronegative. The CDR3 runs from the conserved cysteine through the conserved F or W. D genes are given only for firm matches. A clone size is listed for some rows: how often the clone was seen (once, few, many), or a class if it is expanded.

v_gene	abundance	d_gene	j_gene	CDR3aa	CDR3nt
TRBV27	NA	NA	TRBJ1-2	CASSFRGVGYGYTF	TGTGCCAGCAGTTTCCGGGGTGTGGGCTATGGCTACACCTTC
TRBV5-4	NA	NA	TRBJ2-1	CASSLGLAAGVYNEQFF	TGTGCCAGCAGCTTGGGTCTAGCAGCCGGAGTATACAATGAGCAGTTCTTC
TRBV11-2	NA	NA	TRBJ2-7	CASSWTQVYEQYF	TGTGCCAGCAGCTGGACACAGGTTTACGAGCAGTACTTC
TRBV6-1	NA	TRBD1	TRBJ1-2	CASIINRGYGYTF	TGTGCCAGCATCATAAACAGGGGCTATGGCTACACCTTC
TRBV6-5	NA	NA	TRBJ2-2	CASSYRGELFF	TGTGCCAGCAGTTATCGGGGGGAGCTGTTTTTT
TRBV5-5	NA	TRBD1	TRBJ2-7	CASSWGQGGLSYEQYF	TGTGCCAGCAGCTGGGGACAGGGAGGCCTCTCATACGAGCAGTACTTC
TRBV5-1	NA	NA	TRBJ1-2	CASREGGGYTF	TGCGCCAGCCGGGAGGGCGGGGGCTACACCTTC
TRBV18	NA	TRBD2	TRBJ2-5	CASRLAGVQETQYF	TGTGCCAGCAGACTAGCGGGGGTCCAAGAGACCCAGTACTTC
TRBV5-4	NA	NA	TRBJ1-1	CAVGSGATEAFF	TGTGCCGTAGGCTCAGGGGCAACTGAAGCTTTCTTT
TRBV19	NA	NA	TRBJ1-5	CAGGGESNQPQHF	TGTGCGGGAGGGGGGGAGAGCAATCAGCCCCAGCATTTT
TRBV5-1	few	TRBD1	TRBJ2-5	CASSLGDRFEETQYF	TGCGCCAGCAGCTTGGGGGACAGGTTTGAGGAGACCCAGTACTTC
TRBV5-4	NA	TRBD1	TRBJ1-5	CASRQGQGAGQPQHF	TGTGCCAGCAGACAAGGACAGGGGGCGGGTCAGCCCCAGCATTTT
TRBV6-6	NA	TRBD1	TRBJ2-5	CASRGGQGPSQETQYF	TGTGCCAGCAGGGGTGGACAGGGACCTAGCCAAGAGACCCAGTACTTC
TRBV11-2	few	NA	TRBJ2-7	CASSLGNPYEQYF	TGTGCCAGCAGCTTAGGTAATCCGTACGAGCAGTACTTC
TRBV5-1	NA	NA	TRBJ2-7	CASRRELVGVYEQYF	TGCGCCAGCCGGAGGGAACTAGTGGGAGTTTACGAGCAGTACTTC
TRBV19	NA	TRBD1	TRBJ1-2	CASSMEGARPYGYTF	TGTGCCAGTAGTATGGAGGGGGCGCGACCCTATGGCTACACCTTC
TRBV5-1	few	TRBD1	TRBJ2-7	CASSYGGTGGDEQYF	TGCGCCAGCAGTTATGGCGGGACAGGAGGCGACGAGCAGTACTTC
TRBV19	NA	NA	TRBJ1-5	CASSRSTAGVPQHF	TGTGCCAGTAGTAGATCGACGGCGGGAGTGCCCCAGCATTTT
TRBV7-3	NA	TRBD2	TRBJ2-3	CASSFTSGRDTQYF	TGTGCCAGCAGCTTTACTAGCGGGAGGGATACGCAGTATTTT
TRBV19	once	NA	TRBJ2-7	CASSTGISSYEQYF	TGTGCCAGTAGTACAGGGATAAGCTCCTACGAGCAGTACTTC
TRBV11-2	once	NA	TRBJ1-3	CASSLPYSGNTIYF	TGTGCCAGCAGCTTACCCTACTCTGGAAACACCATATATTTT
TRBV7-8	NA	NA	TRBJ1-5	CASSFQAGGPQHF	TGTGCCAGCAGCTTCCAGGCCGGAGGGCCCCAGCATTTT
TRBV19	NA	NA	TRBJ2-4	CASSIVMAKNIQYF	TGTGCCAGTAGTATCGTTATGGCCAAAAACATTCAGTACTTC
TRBV6-6	NA	TRBD1	TRBJ1-5	CASSYGQGASNQPQHF	TGTGCCAGCAGTTATGGACAGGGGGCGAGCAATCAGCCCCAGCATTTT
TRBV5-1	NA	TRBD1	TRBJ2-7	CASSVNPGQSSGEYF	TGCGCCAGCAGCGTCAACCCGGGACAGTCGTCCGGGGAGTACTTC
TRBV27	once	NA	TRBJ1-1	CASRSKPQGQNTEAFF	TGTGCCAGCAGATCGAAACCTCAGGGACAGAACACTGAAGCTTTCTTT
TRBV5-4	NA	NA	TRBJ2-1	CAIKSSYNEQFF	TGTGCCATCAAGAGCTCCTACAATGAGCAGTTCTTC
TRBV29-1	NA	NA	TRBJ1-2	CSVEARIQTDANYGYTF	TGCAGCGTTGAAGCTCGCATTCAGACAGATGCTAACTATGGCTACACCTTC
TRBV27	NA	TRBD2	TRBJ2-2	CASSLTSGKNTGELFF	TGTGCCAGCAGTTTAACCAGCGGGAAAAACACCGGGGAGCTGTTTTTT
TRBV29-1	few	NA	TRBJ1-5	CSVAGSNQPQHF	TGCAGCGTTGCAGGGAGCAATCAGCCCCAGCATTTT
TRBV18	NA	TRBD2	TRBJ2-1	CASSPGASGNNEQFF	TGTGCCAGCTCACCAGGGGCTAGCGGGAACAATGAGCAGTTCTTC
TRBV6-5	NA	NA	TRBJ2-7	CASRPRLDSYEQYF	TGTGCCAGCAGGCCAAGACTAGACTCCTACGAGCAGTACTTC
TRBV12-2	NA	NA	TRBJ2-1	CASRSVRHPGGSSYNEQFF	TGTGCAAGTCGCTCTGTTCGTCACCCCGGGGGTAGCTCCTACAATGAGCAGTTCTTC
TRBV5-1	NA	TRBD2	TRBJ2-3	CASSLLGGRTDTQYF	TGCGCCAGCAGCTTGTTGGGGGGGAGGACAGATACGCAGTATTTT
TRBV6-5	NA	TRBD1	TRBJ1-1	CASSTLSRGYTEAFF	TGTGCCAGCAGTACCCTGAGCAGGGGGTACACTGAAGCTTTCTTT
TRBV18	NA	NA	TRBJ1-4	CASSPREEGKLFF	TGTGCCAGCTCACCACGGGAGGAGGGAAAACTGTTTTTT
TRBV28	NA	NA	TRBJ1-2	CASSLTVYGYTF	TGTGCCAGCAGCCTGACAGTCTACGGCTACACCTTC
TRBV7-8	NA	NA	TRBJ2-1	CASSYRDIDNEQFF	TGTGCCAGCAGCTACCGGGACATTGACAATGAGCAGTTCTTC
TRBV11-1	once	TRBD1	TRBJ1-1	CASSSPTGLNTEAFF	TGTGCCAGCAGTTCACCGACAGGGCTGAACACTGAAGCTTTCTTT
TRBV18	NA	TRBD1	TRBJ1-1	CASSPPSGTGSTEAFF	TGTGCCAGCTCACCACCGTCCGGGACAGGTAGCACTGAAGCTTTCTTT
TRBV6-1	few	NA	TRBJ1-1	CASSGGSSRNTEAFF	TGTGCCAGCAGTGGAGGCTCAAGTCGGAACACTGAAGCTTTCTTT
TRBV6-1	few	NA	TRBJ1-1	CASSEIGGLMDAFF	TGTGCCAGCAGTGAGATAGGAGGGCTAATGGATGCTTTCTTT
TRBV18	once	TRBD1	TRBJ1-1	CASSPTGGNTEAFF	TGTGCCAGCTCGCCGACAGGGGGTAACACTGAAGCTTTCTTT
TRBV7-9	NA	NA	TRBJ2-7	CASSPRRGTYEQYF	TGTGCCAGCAGCCCAAGACGGGGAACCTACGAGCAGTACTTC
TRBV30	once	TRBD1	TRBJ1-5	CAWSLMGTGNQPQHF	TGTGCCTGGAGTCTAATGGGGACAGGGAATCAGCCCCAGCATTTT
TRBV25-1	few	NA	TRBJ2-6	CASRGSGANVLTF	TGTGCCAGTAGGGGCTCTGGGGCCAACGTCCTGACTTTC
TRBV19	NA	NA	TRBJ1-5	CASSTRTGNQPQHF	TGTGCCAGTAGTACTCGGACAGGCAATCAGCCCCAGCATTTT
TRBV11-2	NA	TRBD1	TRBJ2-7	CASSLGGTGSYEQYF	TGTGCCAGCAGCTTAGGGGGGACAGGATCCTACGAGCAGTACTTC
TRBV5-6	NA	TRBD1	TRBJ1-2	CASSLGQGVNYGYTF	TGTGCCAGCAGCTTAGGACAGGGGGTCAACTATGGCTACACCTTC
TRBV4-2	NA	NA	TRBJ2-5	CASSQTNREGLETQYF	TGTGCCAGCAGCCAAACTAACAGGGAGGGTTTGGAGACCCAGTACTTC
TRBV15	NA	TRBD2	TRBJ2-5	CATSRVGYGGSGETQYF	TGTGCCACCAGCAGAGTTGGCTACGGCGGGAGCGGAGAGACCCAGTACTTC
TRBV10-2	NA	TRBD2	TRBJ2-2	CASRETSGIGAGELFF	TGCGCCAGCAGAGAAACTAGCGGGATAGGGGCCGGGGAGCTGTTTTTT
TRBV30	NA	NA	TRBJ1-5	CAWCRGEDQPQHF	TGTGCCTGGTGCAGGGGTGAGGATCAGCCCCAGCATTTT
TRBV23-1	NA	TRBD1	TRBJ1-4	CASSPDRYKEKLFF	TGCGCCAGCAGTCCGGACAGGTATAAAGAAAAACTGTTTTTT
TRBV9	NA	TRBD2	TRBJ2-3	CASSGDGAGGPDTQYF	TGTGCCAGCAGCGGGGATGGTGCGGGAGGGCCAGATACGCAGTATTTT
TRBV4-1	few	NA	TRBJ1-2	CASSTGTHYGYTF	TGCGCCAGCAGCACCGGGACTCACTATGGCTACACCTTC
TRBV5-4	NA	TRBD2	TRBJ2-3	CASSLEGTISTDTQYF	TGTGCCAGCAGCTTGGAGGGGACTATAAGCACAGATACGCAGTATTTT